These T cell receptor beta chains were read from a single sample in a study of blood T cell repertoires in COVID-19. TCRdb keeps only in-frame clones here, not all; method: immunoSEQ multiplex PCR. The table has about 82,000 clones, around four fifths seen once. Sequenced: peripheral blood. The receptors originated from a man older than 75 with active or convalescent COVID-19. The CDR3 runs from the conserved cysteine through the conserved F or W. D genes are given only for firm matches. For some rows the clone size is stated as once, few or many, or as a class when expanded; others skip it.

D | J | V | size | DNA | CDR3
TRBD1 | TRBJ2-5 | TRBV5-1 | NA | TGCGCCTCCAAGAGGCCCCAGGGGGCATCAGAGACCCAGTACTTC | CASKRPQGASETQYF
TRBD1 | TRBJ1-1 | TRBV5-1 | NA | TGCGCCAGCAGCTTGTTCGGGACAGAGAACACTGAAGCTTTCTTT | CASSLFGTENTEAFF
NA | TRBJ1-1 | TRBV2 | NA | TGTGCCAGCAAAGGCTTAGCGAACACTGAAGCTTTCTTT | CASKGLANTEAFF
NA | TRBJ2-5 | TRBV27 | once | TGTGCCCAGGGCAGGCGAGAGGAGACCCAGTACTTC | CAQGRREETQYF
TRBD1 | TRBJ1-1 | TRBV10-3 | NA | TGTGCCATCAGAAGCAGGGGGCTTGACACTGAAGCTTTCTTT | CAIRSRGLDTEAFF
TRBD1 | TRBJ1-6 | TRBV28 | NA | TGTGCCAGCAGTTTACCCTGGGACAGGCACAATTCACCCCTCCACTTT | CASSLPWDRHNSPLHF
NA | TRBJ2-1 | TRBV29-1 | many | TGCAGCGTTGGAGGGACATACAACAATGAGCAGTTCTTC | CSVGGTYNNEQFF
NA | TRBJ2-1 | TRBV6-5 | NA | TGTGCCAGCAGAGGGACTTCCTACAATGAGCAGTTCTTC | CASRGTSYNEQFF
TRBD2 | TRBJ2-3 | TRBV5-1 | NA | TGCGCCAGCAGCTTGGTAGGCGGGGGGGCTGGTACGCAGTATTTT | CASSLVGGGAGTQYF
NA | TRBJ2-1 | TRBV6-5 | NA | TGTGCCAGCAGTTTCCTCAATGAGCAGTTCTTC | CASSFLNEQFF
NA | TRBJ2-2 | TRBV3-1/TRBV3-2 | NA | TGTGCCAGCAGCCCACTAACGGGGACCGGGGAGCTGTTTTTT | CASSPLTGTGELFF
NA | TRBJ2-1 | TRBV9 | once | TGTGCCAGCAGCGTAGTTACTTTCTACAATGAGCAGTTCTTC | CASSVVTFYNEQFF
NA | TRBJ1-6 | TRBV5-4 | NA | TGTGCCAGCAGCATCCGACTGAAAGGGAGCTCCTATAATTCACCCCTCCACTTT | CASSIRLKGSSYNSPLHF
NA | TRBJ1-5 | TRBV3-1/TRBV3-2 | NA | TGTGCCAGCAGCCAAGATAGTGGGCAGGGTCAGCCCCAGCATTTT | CASSQDSGQGQPQHF
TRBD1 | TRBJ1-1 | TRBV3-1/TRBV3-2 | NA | TGTGCCAGCAGCCATCTCCCGGGACAGGGGTCCACTGAAGCTTTCTTT | CASSHLPGQGSTEAFF
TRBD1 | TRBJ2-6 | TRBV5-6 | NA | TGTGCCAGCAGCTGGGGGACAGGGGCTGGGGCCAACGTCCTGACTTTC | CASSWGTGAGANVLTF
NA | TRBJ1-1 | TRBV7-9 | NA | TGTGCCAGCACCAGTCCCAGGGCAAGTGTCCGGGCTTTCTTT | CASTSPRASVRAFF
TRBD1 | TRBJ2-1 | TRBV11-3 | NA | TGTGCCAGCAGCCGAGCAGGGGGCTACAATGAGCAGTTCTTC | CASSRAGGYNEQFF
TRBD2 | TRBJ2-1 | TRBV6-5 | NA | TGTGCCAGCAGTTTTAAGCGGGAGGATTACAATGAGCAGTTCTTC | CASSFKREDYNEQFF
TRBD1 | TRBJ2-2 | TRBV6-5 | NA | TGTGCCAGCAGTTCTCCAGACAGGGTATACACCGGGGAGCTGTTTTTT | CASSSPDRVYTGELFF
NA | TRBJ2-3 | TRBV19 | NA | TGTGCCAGTAGTACCACATCCACAGATACGCAGTATTTT | CASSTTSTDTQYF
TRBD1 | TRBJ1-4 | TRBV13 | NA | TGTGCCAGCAGCGTGGGACAGGATAATGAAAAACTGTTTTTT | CASSVGQDNEKLFF
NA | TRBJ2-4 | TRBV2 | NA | TGTGCCAGCAGGAACAGAGGGACAACGGCCGAAAACATTCAGTACTTC | CASRNRGTTAENIQYF
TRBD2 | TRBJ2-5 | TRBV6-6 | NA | TGTGCCAGCAGTTACGGCCCAGCGGGGGAGTGGGGGACCCAGTACTTC | CASSYGPAGEWGTQYF
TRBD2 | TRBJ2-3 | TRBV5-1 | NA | TGCGCCAGCAGCTTGGGTAGCGGGGGGACAGATACGCAGTATTTT | CASSLGSGGTDTQYF
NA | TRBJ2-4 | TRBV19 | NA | TGTGCCAGTAGTTCTGGACAGACACTAGCCAAAAACATTCAGTACTTC | CASSSGQTLAKNIQYF
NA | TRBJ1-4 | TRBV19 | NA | TGTGCCAGTAGTTTGGGGCTCTCCGGCGGAGAAAAACTGTTTTTT | CASSLGLSGGEKLFF
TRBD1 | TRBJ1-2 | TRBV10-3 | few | TGTGCCAGCGGGACAGCGGGTCACACCTTC | CASGTAGHTF
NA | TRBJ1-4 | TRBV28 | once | TGTGCCACCCGAACGGACAGAGATAATGAAAAACTGTTTTTT | CATRTDRDNEKLFF
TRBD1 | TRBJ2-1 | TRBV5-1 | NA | TGCGCCAGCAGCTTGGTGGACAGGGCCGATGAGCAGTTCTTC | CASSLVDRADEQFF
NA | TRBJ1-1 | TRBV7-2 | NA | TGTGCCAGCAGCTTGACACCGAACACTGAAGCTTTCTTT | CASSLTPNTEAFF
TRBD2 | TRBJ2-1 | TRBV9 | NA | TGTGCCAGCAGCGCTCTAGCGGGAGGGCCCGATGAGCAGTTCTTC | CASSALAGGPDEQFF
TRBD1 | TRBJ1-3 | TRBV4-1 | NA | TGCGCCAGCAGCTCCCAAGACAGGGGATCTGGAAACACCATATATTTT | CASSSQDRGSGNTIYF
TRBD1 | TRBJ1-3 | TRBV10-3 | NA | TGTGCCAGCGACAGGGGCTCTGGAAACACCATATATTTT | CASDRGSGNTIYF
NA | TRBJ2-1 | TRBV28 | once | TGTGCCAGCACTAGTTTCAATGAGCAGTTCTTC | CASTSFNEQFF
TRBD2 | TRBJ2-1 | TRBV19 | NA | TGTGCCAGTAGTATCGGACTAGCGGGGATGTACAATGAGCAGTTCTTC | CASSIGLAGMYNEQFF
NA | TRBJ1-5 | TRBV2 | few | TGTGCCAGCAGTGGCTGGGACACCACTAGCAATCAGCCCCAGCATTTT | CASSGWDTTSNQPQHF
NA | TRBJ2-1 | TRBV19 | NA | TGTGCCAGTAGGATCGTGGAGGACTCCCCTGGTGAGCAGTTCTTC | CASRIVEDSPGEQFF
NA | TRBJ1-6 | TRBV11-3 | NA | TGTGCCAGCACCGGGGTCAGGAATTCACCCCTCCACTTT | CASTGVRNSPLHF
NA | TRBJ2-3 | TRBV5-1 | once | TGCGCCAGCAGCTTGGGGGCCAGCACAGATACGCAGTATTTT | CASSLGASTDTQYF